These 25 T cell receptor beta chains share one sample of origin, sequenced in a study of blood T cell repertoires in COVID-19. TCRdb's copy holds only in-frame clones and misses some; the assay was immunoSEQ multiplex PCR. The table lists about 260,000 clones, 70% to 90% of them singletons. The source material was peripheral blood. All receptors come from a woman in her forties or fifties with acute or convalescent COVID-19.

This clone was seen a handful of times. The chain uses TRBV11-3 and TRBJ2-2; maybe TRBD2 (5 bases). V gave up 5 bases and J gave up 2 bases, with 15 bases separating them. The CDR3 runs 16 residues. Germline CDR1 SGHNT, CDR2 YENEEA. As DNA, the CDR3 is TGTGCCAGCAGCCCGCAAACTGGGAGTAACACCGGGGAGCTGTTTTTT. Translated, it gives CASSPQTGSNTGELFF.

The rearrangement links TRBV7-8 to TRBJ1-3, with TRBD1 identical over 8 bases. The J segment lost 8 bases and the V segment lost 6 bases, leaving 12 bases of the junction unmatched. The germline CDR1 and CDR2 sequences are SGHVS and FQNEAQ. CDR3 length: 15 amino acids. The DNA of the CDR3 is TGTGCCAGCAGGTCCACAGCAGGGGGCAAGGACACCATATATTTT. Translating gives CASRSTAGGKDTIYF.

The V gene is TRBV19, the J gene TRBJ1-4; TRBD1 is a possible D gene (6 bases). Trimming took off 3 bases at V and 5 bases at J, with 13 bases between the two ends. Per germline, CDR1 LNHDA and CDR2 SQIVND (reference sequence). The CDR3 is made up of 15 amino acids. CDR3 DNA sequence: TGTGCCAGTAGTATCATCCAGGGGTGGAATGAAAAACTGTTTTTT. This translates into CASSIIQGWNEKLFF.

The J gene is TRBJ1-5, the V gene TRBV5-1, with TRBD1 matching over 10 bases. The germline V gene has CDR1 SGHRS and CDR2 YFSETQ. CDR3 size: 15 residues. J lost 6 bases, V lost 4 bases, and 7 bases had no gene match. The CDR3 DNA follows: TGCGCCAGCAGCGAGGGACAGGGGTTCGGTCAGCCCCAGCATTTT. Translated: CASSEGQGFGQPQHF. Complete variable domain (other parts from reference TRBV5-1 and TRBJ1-5): KAGVTQTPRYLIKTRGQQVTLSCSPISGHRSVSWYQQTPGQGLQFLFEYFSETQRNKGNFPGRFSGRQFSNSRSEMNVSTLELGDSALYLCASSEGQGFGQPQHFGDGTRLSIL.

The chain employs TRBV27 and TRBJ2-7, with 10 nucleotides matching TRBD1. CDR1 is MNHEY and CDR2 is SMNVEV in the germline V gene (reference sequence). J gave up 1 base and V 3 bases, and 6 bases lay outside the gene matches. CDR3 size: 16 residues. DNA for the CDR3: TGTGCCAGCAGTTTCCGGACGGGACAGGGGTCCTACGAGCAGTACTTC. Translating it yields CASSFRTGQGSYEQYF.

The gene calls are TRBV18 and TRBJ2-3, with D maybe TRBD1 (5 bases). This CDR3 contains 15 residues. In germline, CDR1 is KGHSH, CDR2 LQKENI. V was pared by 1 base and J by 5 bases, with 13 bases between. CDR3 sequence reads: CASSPLDSGLDTQYF. CDR3 DNA sequence: TGTGCCAGCTCACCACTCGACTCAGGGCTAGATACGCAGTATTTT.

A note on this clone: In the same sample, other DNA sequences code for this CDR3. The chain uses TRBV5-4 and TRBJ2-1; 11 bases agree with TRBD2. CDR1 and CDR2 from the germline V gene are SGHNT and YYREEE (reference sequence). V dropped 2 bases and J dropped 4; count of bases not matched to a gene: 2. The CDR3 covers 15 residues. CDR3 DNA sequence: TGTGCCAGCAGCTTTACTAGCGGGAGTTACAATGAGCAGTTCTTC. It yields the protein CASSFTSGSYNEQFF.

The chain recombines TRBV4-3 with TRBJ1-2, with D unresolved. This CDR3 is 14 amino acids long. Germline-derived CDR1 and CDR2 are LGHNA and YSLEER. The V end lost 2 bases, the J end lost 7 bases, and 14 bases lay between the germline ends. Here the CDR3 reads CASSQLGEVSGYTF. The CDR3 DNA reads TGCGCCAGCAGCCAACTCGGGGAAGTTTCTGGCTACACCTTC.

The rearrangement uses TRBV5-1 and TRBJ2-7; 10 bases fit TRBD2. The germline V gene has CDR1 SGHRS and CDR2 YFSETQ. After removal of 0 bases from V and 0 bases from J, the junction contained 6 bases not matched to a gene. CDR3 length: 17 amino acids. The CDR3 DNA sequence: TGCGCCAGCAGCTTGGCCCCTAGCGGGAGCTCCTCCTACGAGCAGTACTTC. Translated: CASSLAPSGSSSYEQYF.

This clone appeared a single time. V and J are TRBV5-5 and TRBJ2-5; TRBD2 aligns across 11 bases. The V and J ends lost 2 bases and 5 bases, in that order; junction bases with no gene match: 8. CDR1 is SGHKS and CDR2 is YYEKEE in the germline V gene (reference sequence). The CDR3 is 16 amino acids. The CDR3 bases are TGTGCCAGCAGCTTTCCCAGACTAGCGGGAAAGGAGACCCAGTACTTC. Amino acids: CASSFPRLAGKETQYF.

The chain recombines TRBV2 with TRBJ1-6; D unresolved. Germline CDR1 SNHLY, CDR2 FYNNEI. The germline V and J ends were trimmed by 5 bases and 1 base, with 3 bases remaining between them. This CDR3 comprises 13 residues. The CDR3 loop reads CASSRSYNSPLHF. In DNA, the CDR3 is TGTGCCAGCAGTCGGTCCTATAATTCACCCCTCCACTTT.

This clone has only one observation. The chain carries TRBV10-3 and TRBJ2-5; no clear D gene. Germline loops: CDR1 ENHRY, CDR2 SYGVKD. V was trimmed by 6 bases and J by 2 bases, leaving 22 bases between them. The CDR3 sequence is 17 residues long. The CDR3 nucleotides are TGTGCCATCAGCAGTGCACAGACCAACCCCGGACAAGAGACCCAGTACTTC. This sequence encodes CAISSAQTNPGQETQYF.

V and J are TRBV5-8 and TRBJ1-5; D gene ambiguous. Germline V gene lookup returns CDR1 SGHTS and CDR2 YDEGEE. CDR3 length: 15 residues. Trimming removed 0 bases at V and 2 bases at J, with 9 bases between. CDR3 residues: CASSLGLRGNQPQHF. The CDR3 coding sequence is TGTGCCAGCAGCTTGGGACTCCGGGGCAATCAGCCCCAGCATTTT. Using reference TRBV5-8 and TRBJ1-5 for the parts outside the CDR3, the full variable domain is EAGVTQSPTHLIKTRGQQATLRCSPISGHTSVYWYQQALGLGLQFLLWYDEGEERNRGNFPPRFSGRQFPNYSSELNVNALELEDSALYLCASSLGLRGNQPQHFGDGTRLSIL.

The chain carries TRBV15 and TRBJ2-1, with D hard to call. The CDR3 runs to 15 residues. Germline V gene lookup returns CDR1 LNHNV and CDR2 YYDKDF (reference sequence). V dropped 0 bases and J dropped 0 bases, with 6 bases sitting between them. The DNA of the CDR3 is TGTGCCACCAGCAGAGACCCCAGCTCCTACAATGAGCAGTTCTTC. It codes for CATSRDPSSYNEQFF.

The chain recombines TRBV7-2 with TRBJ2-1; unclear D gene. The V end was cut by 1 base, the J end by 5 bases, with 6 bases between. CDR3 size: 13 residues. Germline assignment: CDR1 SGHTA and CDR2 FQGNSA. The CDR3 spells CASSLDPNNEQFF. In nucleotides, the CDR3 is TGTGCCAGCAGCTTAGATCCTAACAATGAGCAGTTCTTC.

The V and J genes are TRBV7-3 and TRBJ2-7; 8 nucleotides line up with TRBD1. This CDR3 contains 15 residues. The V segment lost 0 bases and the J segment 3 bases; nucleotides outside the gene matches: 4. Germline V gene data show CDR1 as SGHTA and CDR2 as FQGTGA. The CDR3 DNA reads as TGTGCCAGCAGCTTAACCGCGACAGGGGACTACGAGCAGTACTTC. Translated: CASSLTATGDYEQYF. The whole variable domain, remainder taken from reference TRBV7-3 and TRBJ2-7, is GAGVSQTPSNKVTEKGKYVELRCDPISGHTALYWYRQSLGQGPEFLIYFQGTGAADDSGLPNDRFFAVRPEGSVSTLKIQRTERGDSAVYLCASSLTATGDYEQYFGPGTRLTVT.

This clone was observed once. The same CDR3 can be traced to other DNA sequences in this sample. V is TRBV7-2 and J is TRBJ2-1, with D maybe TRBD2 (5 bases). Trimming shortened V by 2 bases and J by 0 bases, and 5 bases separated the two germline ends. The germline gives CDR1 SGHTA, CDR2 FQGNSA. The CDR3 extends over 14 amino acids. CDR3 sequence (DNA): TGTGCCAGCAGCTTACGGGGCTCCTACAATGAGCAGTTCTTC. The encoded protein is CASSLRGSYNEQFF.

The V call is TRBV27, the J call TRBJ2-1, with TRBD2 identical over 10 bases. CDR3 length: 15 residues. CDR1 is MNHEY, CDR2 SMNVEV, per germline (reference sequence). V was pared by 7 bases and J by 2 bases, with 5 bases of the junction left unmatched. The CDR3 nucleotides read TGTGCCAGCACCTCTAGCGGGGGTGCCTACAATGAGCAGTTCTTC. Translation gives CASTSSGGAYNEQFF.

The V gene is TRBV10-1, the J gene TRBJ2-7, with 10 bases aligning to TRBD1. The CDR3 extends over 16 amino acids. Germline CDR1 reads WNHNN; CDR2 reads SYGVQD (reference sequence). The V segment lost 6 bases and the J segment 5 bases; nucleotides outside the gene matches: 13. CDR3 residues: CASRLWGQGYWHEQYF. As DNA, the CDR3 is TGCGCCAGCAGATTGTGGGGACAGGGGTATTGGCACGAGCAGTACTTC.

The chain uses TRBV6-1 and TRBJ1-5; D is ambiguous. Trimming left V 0 bases short and J 7 bases short, with 13 bases between. CDR1 is MNHNS and CDR2 is SASEGT in the germline V gene. This CDR3 is built from 15 residues. The CDR3 here is CASSEATGREQPQHF. CDR3 nucleotides: TGTGCCAGCAGTGAAGCTACGGGGAGAGAGCAGCCCCAGCATTTT.

The chain recombines TRBV4-1 with TRBJ1-4; tentative D call: TRBD1 (6 bases). V dropped 0 bases and J dropped 6 bases, with 11 bases sitting between them. CDR3 length: 15 amino acids. Germline V gene lookup returns CDR1 MGHRA and CDR2 YSYEKL. The CDR3: CASSQDRAGDEKLFF. CDR3 coding DNA: TGCGCCAGCAGCCAAGATAGGGCAGGGGATGAAAAACTGTTTTTT.

This clone was recorded a few times. This chain uses TRBV28 with TRBJ1-1; TRBD1 agrees at 7 bases. Germline CDR1 reads MDHEN; CDR2 reads SYDVKM. J gave up 6 bases and V 4 bases, and 11 bases lay outside the gene matches. The CDR3 extends over 15 amino acids. CDR3 in amino acids: CASSSFGQGVSEAFF. CDR3 nucleotides: TGTGCCAGCAGTTCCTTTGGGCAGGGGGTCTCTGAAGCTTTCTTT.

This chain connects TRBV19 to TRBJ1-1; 8 bases fit TRBD1. Germline V lookup: CDR1 LNHDA, CDR2 SQIVND (reference sequence). The CDR3 has 16 residues. Germline trimming cut 5 bases from V and 0 bases from J; bases unmatched to any gene: 8. CDR3 protein: CASSLGQGAVNTEAFF. The CDR3 DNA reads TGTGCCAGTAGTCTAGGGCAGGGGGCCGTGAACACTGAAGCTTTCTTT.

For this clone: Other nucleotide sequences in the sample specify the same CDR3. The chain employs TRBV6-5 and TRBJ1-5, with 9 bases identical to TRBD1. The CDR3 extends over 14 amino acids. The V gene's germline CDR1 is MNHEY and CDR2 SVGAGI. Written as DNA, the CDR3 is TGTGCTAGCGGGGACAGGGAGCGCAATCAGCCCCAGCATTTT. It translates to CASGDRERNQPQHF.

This chain joins TRBV28 and TRBJ1-2; TRBD1 matches 7 bases. The germline gives CDR1 MDHEN, CDR2 SYDVKM. The V gene end was trimmed by 5 bases and the J gene end by 2 bases; junction bases not matched to a gene: 5. This CDR3 is built from 14 residues. The CDR3 protein is CASSPQGKNYGYTF. The CDR3 region has the DNA TGTGCCAGCAGTCCACAGGGGAAGAACTATGGCTACACCTTC.